This T cell receptor (beta chain) came from a study of human thymus T cells. General study points: What appeared biased in thymic and blood repertoires was the usage of V and J genes.

Blood DNA came from all available leukocytes, not a fixed cell number. The method was immunoSEQ multiplex PCR; TCRdb's version includes in-frame clones alone and lacks a portion of them. The sample yields some 57,000 clones, nearly 95% seen once. The CDR3 consists of 13 residues. From germline, CDR1 is SEHNR and CDR2 FQNEAQ (reference sequence). V lost 1 base and J 8 bases, leaving 11 bases between the germline ends. In the case of this clone: The antigen is undetermined.

The specimen sequenced was blood. The V call is TRBV7-9, the J call TRBJ1-2; D uncertain. The sequence was obtained from a boy younger than two with a congenital heart defect but otherwise immunologically healthy. The CDR3 region has the DNA TGTGCCAGCAGCTTAGATGGGGTGAGCGGCTACACCTTC. It specifies CASSLDGVSGYTF.